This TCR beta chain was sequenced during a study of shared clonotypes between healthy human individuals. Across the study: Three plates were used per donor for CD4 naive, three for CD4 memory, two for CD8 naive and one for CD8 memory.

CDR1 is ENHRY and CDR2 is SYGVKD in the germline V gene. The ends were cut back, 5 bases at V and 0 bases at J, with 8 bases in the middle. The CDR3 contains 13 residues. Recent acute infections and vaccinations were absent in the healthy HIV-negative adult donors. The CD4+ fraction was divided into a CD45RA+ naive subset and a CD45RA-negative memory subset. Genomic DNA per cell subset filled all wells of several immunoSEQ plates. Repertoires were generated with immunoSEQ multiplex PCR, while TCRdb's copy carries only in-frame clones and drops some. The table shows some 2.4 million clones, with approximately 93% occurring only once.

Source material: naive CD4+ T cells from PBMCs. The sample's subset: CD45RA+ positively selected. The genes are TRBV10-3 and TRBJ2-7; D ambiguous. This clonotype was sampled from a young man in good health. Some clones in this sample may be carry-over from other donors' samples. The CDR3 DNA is TGTGCCATCAGTTACTCCAGCTCCTACGAGCAGTACTTC. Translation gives CAISYSSSYEQYF.